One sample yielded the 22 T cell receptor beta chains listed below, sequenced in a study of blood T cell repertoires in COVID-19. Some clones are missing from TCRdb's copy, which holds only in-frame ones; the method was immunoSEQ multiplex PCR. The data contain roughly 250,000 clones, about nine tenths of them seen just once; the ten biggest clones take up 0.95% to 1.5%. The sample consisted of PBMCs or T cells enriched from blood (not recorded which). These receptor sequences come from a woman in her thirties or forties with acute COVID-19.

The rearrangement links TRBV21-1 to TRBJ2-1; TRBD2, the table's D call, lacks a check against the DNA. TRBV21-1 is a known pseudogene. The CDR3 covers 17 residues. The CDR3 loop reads CASSKARLAGGGAEQFF. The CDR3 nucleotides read TGTGCCAGCAGCAAAGCGCGGCTAGCGGGAGGGGGGGCTGAGCAGTTCTTC.

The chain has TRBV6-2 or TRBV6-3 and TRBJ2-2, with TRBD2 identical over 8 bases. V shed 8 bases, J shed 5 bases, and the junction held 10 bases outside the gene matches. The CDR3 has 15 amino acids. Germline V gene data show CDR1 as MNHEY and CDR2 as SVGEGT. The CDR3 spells CASRLSGTLTGELFF. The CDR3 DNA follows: TGTGCCAGCCGCCTTAGCGGGACGTTGACCGGGGAGCTGTTTTTT.

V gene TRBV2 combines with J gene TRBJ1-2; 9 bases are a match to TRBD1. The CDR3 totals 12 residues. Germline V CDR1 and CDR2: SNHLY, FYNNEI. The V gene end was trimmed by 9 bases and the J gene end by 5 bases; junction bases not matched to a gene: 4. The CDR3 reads CARDDRGYGYTF. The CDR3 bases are TGTGCCAGAGACGACAGGGGGTATGGCTACACCTTC.

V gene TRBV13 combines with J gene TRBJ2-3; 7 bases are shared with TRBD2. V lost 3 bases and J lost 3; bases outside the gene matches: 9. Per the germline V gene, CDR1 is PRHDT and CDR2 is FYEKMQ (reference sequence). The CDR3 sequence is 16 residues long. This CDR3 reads CASSFAPAGVTDTQYF. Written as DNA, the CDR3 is TGTGCCAGCAGCTTCGCTCCTGCGGGAGTAACAGATACGCAGTATTTT.

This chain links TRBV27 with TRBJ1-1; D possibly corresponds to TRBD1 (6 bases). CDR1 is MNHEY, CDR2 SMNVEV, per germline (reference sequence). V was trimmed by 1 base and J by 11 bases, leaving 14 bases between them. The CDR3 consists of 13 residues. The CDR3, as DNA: TGTGCCAGCAGTTTATGGGGGCAGGGAGACGCTTTCTTT. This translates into CASSLWGQGDAFF.

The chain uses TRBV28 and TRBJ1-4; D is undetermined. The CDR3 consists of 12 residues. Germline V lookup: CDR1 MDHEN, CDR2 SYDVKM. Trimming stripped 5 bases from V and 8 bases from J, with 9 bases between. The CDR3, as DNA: TGTGCCAGCAGTCATTCGGGGGAAAAACTGTTTTTT. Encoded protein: CASSHSGEKLFF.

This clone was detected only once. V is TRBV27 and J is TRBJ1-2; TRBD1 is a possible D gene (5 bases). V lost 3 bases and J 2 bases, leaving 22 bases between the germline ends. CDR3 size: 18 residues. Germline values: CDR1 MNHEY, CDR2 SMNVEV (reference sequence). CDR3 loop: CASSFISIGSGKNYGYTF. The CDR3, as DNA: TGTGCCAGCAGTTTCATTTCTATCGGGTCAGGGAAGAACTATGGCTACACCTTC.

The CDR3 loop is CASSFNPSTGRHEQYV. DNA for the CDR3: TGTGCCAGCAGTTTTAATCCCTCGACAGGGAGGCACGAGCAGTACGTC. The rearrangement joins TRBV11-3 to TRBJ2-7; D perhaps matches TRBD1 (7 bases). Between the trimmed V and J ends, which lost 6 bases and 5 bases, there was a span of 23 bases. From germline, CDR1 is SGHNT and CDR2 YENEEA. The length of the CDR3 is 16 residues.

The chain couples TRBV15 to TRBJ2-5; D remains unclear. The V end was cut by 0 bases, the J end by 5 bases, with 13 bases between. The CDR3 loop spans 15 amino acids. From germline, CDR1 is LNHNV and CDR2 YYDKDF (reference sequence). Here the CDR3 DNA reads TGTGCCACCAGCAGAGATCTCGCGAGTCTCGAGACCCAGTACTTC. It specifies CATSRDLASLETQYF.

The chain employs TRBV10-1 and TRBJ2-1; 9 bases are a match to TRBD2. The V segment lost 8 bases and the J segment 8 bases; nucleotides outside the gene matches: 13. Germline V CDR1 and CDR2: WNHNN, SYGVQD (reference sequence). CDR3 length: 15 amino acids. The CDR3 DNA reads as TGCGCCAGCCGAACCCGCAGCGGGAGGAGCGATGAGCAGTTCTTC. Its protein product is CASRTRSGRSDEQFF.

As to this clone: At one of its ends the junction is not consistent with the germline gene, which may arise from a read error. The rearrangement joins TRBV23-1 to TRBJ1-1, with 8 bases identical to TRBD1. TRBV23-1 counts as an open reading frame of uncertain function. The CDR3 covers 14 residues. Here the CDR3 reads CASSHCTGGTEVFF. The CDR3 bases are TGCGCCAGCAGTCATTGCACAGGGGGAACTGAAGTTTTCTTT.

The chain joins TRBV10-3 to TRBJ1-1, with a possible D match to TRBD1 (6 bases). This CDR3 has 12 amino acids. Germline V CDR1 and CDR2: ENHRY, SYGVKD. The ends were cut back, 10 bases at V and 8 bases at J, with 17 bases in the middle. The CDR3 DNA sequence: TGTGCCACCGGGGACAACTTCCCAGAAGCTTTCTTT. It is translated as CATGDNFPEAFF.

CDR3 region: CSVISPDLNEQFF. The CDR3 DNA sequence: TGCAGCGTTATCTCTCCAGATCTCAATGAGCAGTTCTTC. The genes are TRBV29-1 and TRBJ2-1; no reliable D call. Trimming shortened V by 5 bases and J by 6 bases, and 14 bases separated the two germline ends. Germline V gives CDR1 SQVTM, CDR2 ANQGSEA. The CDR3 is 13 amino acids.

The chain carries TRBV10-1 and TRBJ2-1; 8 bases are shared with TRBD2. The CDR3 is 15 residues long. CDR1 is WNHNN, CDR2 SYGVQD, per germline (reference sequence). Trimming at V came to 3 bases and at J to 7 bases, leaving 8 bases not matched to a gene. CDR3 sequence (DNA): TGCGCCAGCAGTGACCGGGAGGGCCGGGGTAATGAGCAGTTCTTC. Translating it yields CASSDREGRGNEQFF.

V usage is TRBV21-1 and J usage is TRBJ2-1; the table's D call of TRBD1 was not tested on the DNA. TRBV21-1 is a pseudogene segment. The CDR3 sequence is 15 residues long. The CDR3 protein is CASRQYRDSYNEQFF. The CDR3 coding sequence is TGTGCCAGCAGACAGTACCGGGACAGTTACAATGAGCAGTTCTTC.

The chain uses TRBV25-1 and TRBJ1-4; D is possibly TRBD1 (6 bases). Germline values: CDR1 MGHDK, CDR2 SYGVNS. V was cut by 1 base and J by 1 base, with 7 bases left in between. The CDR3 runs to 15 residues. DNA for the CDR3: TGTGCCAGCAGTGAATCCAGGGGAACTAATGAAAAACTGTTTTTT. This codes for CASSESRGTNEKLFF.

Here the CDR3 reads CATSEQGGTGELFF. The DNA for the CDR3 is TGTGCCACCAGTGAGCAGGGAGGAACCGGGGAGCTGTTTTTT. This chain joins TRBV24-1 and TRBJ2-2; possible D gene TRBD2, 6 bases. The CDR3 is made up of 14 amino acids. V was clipped by 4 bases and J by 5 bases, with 10 bases between them. Germline lookup yields CDR1 KGHDR and CDR2 SFDVKD.

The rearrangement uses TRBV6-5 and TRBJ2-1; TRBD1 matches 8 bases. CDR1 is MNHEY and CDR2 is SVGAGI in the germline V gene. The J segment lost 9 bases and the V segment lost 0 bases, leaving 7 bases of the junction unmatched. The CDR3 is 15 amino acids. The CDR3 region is CASSYSRQGAFEQFF. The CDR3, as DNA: TGTGCCAGCAGTTACTCGAGGCAGGGGGCTTTTGAGCAGTTCTTC.

CDR3 protein: CASMGGQINPFYEQYV. CDR3 bases: TGTGCCAGCATGGGGGGGCAGATCAATCCCTTCTACGAGCAGTACGTC. This sequence joins TRBV27 and TRBJ2-7; possible D gene TRBD2, 7 bases. The CDR3 spans 16 residues. V was clipped by 7 bases and J by 3 bases, with 22 bases between them. Germline lookup yields CDR1 MNHEY and CDR2 SMNVEV (reference sequence).

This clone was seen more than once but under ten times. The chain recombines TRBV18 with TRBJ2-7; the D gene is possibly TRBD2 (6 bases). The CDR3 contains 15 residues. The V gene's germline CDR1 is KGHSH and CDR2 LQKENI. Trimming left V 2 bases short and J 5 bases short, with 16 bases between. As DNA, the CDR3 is TGTGCCAGCTCACCAGACCGCGGGAATCGCGACGAGCAGTACTTC. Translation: CASSPDRGNRDEQYF.

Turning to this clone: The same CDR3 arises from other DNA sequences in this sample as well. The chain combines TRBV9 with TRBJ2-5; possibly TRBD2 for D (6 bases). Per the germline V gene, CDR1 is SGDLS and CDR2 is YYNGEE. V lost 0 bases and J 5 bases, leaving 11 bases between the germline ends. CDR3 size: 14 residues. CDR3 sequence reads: CASSVVSGSETQYF. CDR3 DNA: TGTGCCAGCAGCGTAGTTAGCGGAAGCGAGACCCAGTACTTC.

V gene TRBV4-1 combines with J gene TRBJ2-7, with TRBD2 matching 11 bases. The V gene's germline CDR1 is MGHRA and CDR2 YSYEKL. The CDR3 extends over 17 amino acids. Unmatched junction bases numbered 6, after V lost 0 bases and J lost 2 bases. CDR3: CASSQEGTSGSTYEQYF. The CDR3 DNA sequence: TGCGCCAGCAGCCAAGAAGGGACTAGCGGATCTACCTACGAGCAGTACTTC.